This T cell receptor beta chain was obtained from a study of blood T cell repertoires in COVID-19. This CDR3 has 14 residues. CDR1 is SGHNT, CDR2 YYREEE, per germline (reference sequence). Trimming removed 4 bases from V and 6 bases from J; junction bases left unmatched: 1. Here immunoSEQ multiplex PCR was the method, and the copy in TCRdb shows in-frame clones only, minus some. The sample includes hundreds of thousands of clones, around 90% of them seen just once. The sequence was collected from a woman between 35 and 50 years old with acute COVID-19. The genes are TRBV5-4 and TRBJ1-6; 10 nucleotides agree with TRBD1. Sequencing input: PBMCs or T cells enriched from blood (not recorded which). The CDR3 protein is CASSRTGGNSPLHF. As DNA, the CDR3 is TGTGCCAGCAGCAGGACAGGGGGTAATTCACCCCTCCACTTT.